This T cell receptor (beta chain) is drawn from a study of blood T cells in healthy people across ages. Study results and caveats: Comparison with aged donors showed that long-lived donors had more naive CD4+ cells and higher diversity. Roughly linearly, TCR beta diversity per million T cells fell as age increased.

Researchers report isolating at least 6 million PBMCs per sample. The CDR3 is made up of 13 amino acids. CDR1 is DFQATT and CDR2 is SNEGSKA in the germline V gene (reference sequence). Sample-barcoded 5' priming and a J-beta primer mix drove a second PCR of roughly 7 to 11 cycles. The study obtained at least 2.5 million CDR3-containing paired-end reads from every sample. TCRdb called the 5' RACE reads again in MiXCR, with one record for every CDR3 protein. The data hold approximately 760,000 distinct CDR3 sequences, with roughly 25% observed a single time. About this clonotype: No antigen is known for it.

Separately, the same data were catalogued under a study of T cells of mothers and their children.

The gene calls are TRBV20-1 and TRBJ2-7; D unresolved. With the DNA end fitting TRBJ2-5 better, the J assignment may be wrong. The TCR was taken from a boy between 10 and 17 years old in good health. What was sequenced was blood. CDR3 in DNA: TGCAGTGCTAGACGGAGCGCCCAAGAGACCCAGTACTTC. The encoded protein is CSARRSAQETQYF.